This record looks at one T cell receptor beta chain sequence and its context. This record belongs to a study of Ad26.COV2.S vaccination and SARS-CoV-2 variants. Treatment reported: 19 received Ad26.COV2.S at low or high dose, single or two shots; roughly 5 received placebo; per-sample allocation not given. Sampling happened 63 days after the first vaccine or placebo injection. Trimming took off 3 bases at V and 5 bases at J, with 10 bases between the two ends. The germline CDR1 and CDR2 sequences are SGHDN and FVKESK. CDR3 length equals 13 residues. TCRdb's copy holds only in-frame clones and misses some; the assay was immunoSEQ multiplex PCR. Here the sample spans roughly 400,000 clones, 90% being singletons.

The sequence was collected from a person between 18 and 65 years old who received the Ad26.COV2.S COVID-19 vaccine or a placebo. The chain uses TRBV14 and TRBJ2-5, with a tentative D call TRBD1 (5 bases). The sample here was peripheral blood, taken in a trial of Ad26.COV2.S vaccine versus placebo. The CDR3 region has the DNA TGTGCCAGCAGCCACAGGGTAGGGGAGACCCAGTACTTC. Encoded protein: CASSHRVGETQYF.